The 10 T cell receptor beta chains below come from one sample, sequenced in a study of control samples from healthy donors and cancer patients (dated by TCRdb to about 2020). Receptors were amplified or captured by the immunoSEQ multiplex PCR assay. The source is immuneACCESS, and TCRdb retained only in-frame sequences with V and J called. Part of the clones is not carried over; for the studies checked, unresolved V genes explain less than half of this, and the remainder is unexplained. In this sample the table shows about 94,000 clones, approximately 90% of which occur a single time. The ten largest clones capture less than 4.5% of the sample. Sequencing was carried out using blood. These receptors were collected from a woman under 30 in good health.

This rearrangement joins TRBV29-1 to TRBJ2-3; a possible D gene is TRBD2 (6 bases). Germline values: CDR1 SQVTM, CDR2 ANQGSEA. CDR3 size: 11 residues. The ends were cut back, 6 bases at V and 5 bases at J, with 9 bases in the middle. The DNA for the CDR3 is TGCAGCGTATTTAGCGGAGATACGCAGTATTTT. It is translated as CSVFSGDTQYF.

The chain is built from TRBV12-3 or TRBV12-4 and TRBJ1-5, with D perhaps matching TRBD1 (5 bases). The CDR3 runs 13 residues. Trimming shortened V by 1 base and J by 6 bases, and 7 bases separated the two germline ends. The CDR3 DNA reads TGTGCCAGCAGTTTAGTGGGGGGTCAGCCCCAGCATTTT. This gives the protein CASSLVGGQPQHF.

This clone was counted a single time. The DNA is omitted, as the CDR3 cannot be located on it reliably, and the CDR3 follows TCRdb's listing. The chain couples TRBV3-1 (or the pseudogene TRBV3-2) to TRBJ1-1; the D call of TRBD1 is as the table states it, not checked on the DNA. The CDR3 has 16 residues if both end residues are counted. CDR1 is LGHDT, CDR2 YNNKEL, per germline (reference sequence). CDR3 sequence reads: CASSPFFGQGATEAFF.

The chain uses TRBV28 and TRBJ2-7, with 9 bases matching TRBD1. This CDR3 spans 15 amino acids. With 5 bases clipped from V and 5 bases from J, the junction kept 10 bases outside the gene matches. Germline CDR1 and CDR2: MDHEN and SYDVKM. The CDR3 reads CASSPPGQGHNEQYF. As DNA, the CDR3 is TGTGCCAGCAGTCCACCGGGACAGGGCCACAACGAGCAGTACTTC.

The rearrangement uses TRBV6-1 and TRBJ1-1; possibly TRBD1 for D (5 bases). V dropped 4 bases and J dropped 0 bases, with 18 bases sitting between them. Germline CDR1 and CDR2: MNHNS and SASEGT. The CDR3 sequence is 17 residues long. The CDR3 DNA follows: TGTGCCAGCAGTGGACGTCAGGGTGACTTTATGAACACTGAAGCTTTCTTT. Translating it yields CASSGRQGDFMNTEAFF.

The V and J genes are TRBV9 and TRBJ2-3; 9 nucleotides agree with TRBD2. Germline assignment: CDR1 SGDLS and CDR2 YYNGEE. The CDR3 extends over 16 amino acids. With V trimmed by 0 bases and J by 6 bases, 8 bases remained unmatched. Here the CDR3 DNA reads TGTGCCAGCAGCGTAGAGGGCGGGGGGGCCGGTGATACGCAGTATTTT. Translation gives CASSVEGGGAGDTQYF. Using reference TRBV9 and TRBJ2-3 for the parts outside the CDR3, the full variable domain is DSGVTQTPKHLITATGQRVTLRCSPRSGDLSVYWYQQSLDQGLQFLIQYYNGEERAKGNILERFSAQQFPDLHSELNLSSLELGDSALYFCASSVEGGGAGDTQYFGPGTRLTVL.

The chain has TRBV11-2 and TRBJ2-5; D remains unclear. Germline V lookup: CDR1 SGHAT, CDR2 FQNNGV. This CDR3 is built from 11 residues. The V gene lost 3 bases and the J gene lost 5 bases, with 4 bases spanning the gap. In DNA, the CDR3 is TGTGCCAGCAGCTTTATGGAGACCCAGTACTTC. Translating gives CASSFMETQYF. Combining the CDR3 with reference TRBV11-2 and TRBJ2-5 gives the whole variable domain EAGVAQSPRYKIIEKRQSVAFWCNPISGHATLYWYQQILGQGPKLLIQFQNNGVVDDSQLPKDRFSAERLKGVDSTLKIQPAKLEDSAVYLCASSFMETQYFGPGTRLLVL.

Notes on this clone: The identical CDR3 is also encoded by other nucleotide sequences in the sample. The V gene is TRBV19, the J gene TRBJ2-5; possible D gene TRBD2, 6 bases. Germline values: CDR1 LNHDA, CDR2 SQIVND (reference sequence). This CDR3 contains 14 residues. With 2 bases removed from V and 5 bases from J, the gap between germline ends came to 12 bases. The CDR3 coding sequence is TGTGCCAGTAGTATAATAGGAGGGAGGGAGACCCAGTACTTC. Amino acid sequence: CASSIIGGRETQYF.

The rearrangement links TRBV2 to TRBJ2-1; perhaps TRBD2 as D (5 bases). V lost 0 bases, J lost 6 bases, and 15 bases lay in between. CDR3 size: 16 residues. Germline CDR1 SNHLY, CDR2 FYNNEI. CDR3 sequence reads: CASSEADRGRVNEQFF. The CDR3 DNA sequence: TGTGCCAGCAGTGAAGCGGACCGGGGTAGGGTCAATGAGCAGTTCTTC.

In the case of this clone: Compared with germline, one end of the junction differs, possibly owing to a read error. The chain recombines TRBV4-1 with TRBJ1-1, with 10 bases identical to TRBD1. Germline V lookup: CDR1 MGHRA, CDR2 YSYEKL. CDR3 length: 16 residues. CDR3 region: CASSPIRTGGNAEAFF. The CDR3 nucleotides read TGCGCCAGCAGCCCTATAAGGACAGGGGGGAACGCTGAAGCTTTCTTT.